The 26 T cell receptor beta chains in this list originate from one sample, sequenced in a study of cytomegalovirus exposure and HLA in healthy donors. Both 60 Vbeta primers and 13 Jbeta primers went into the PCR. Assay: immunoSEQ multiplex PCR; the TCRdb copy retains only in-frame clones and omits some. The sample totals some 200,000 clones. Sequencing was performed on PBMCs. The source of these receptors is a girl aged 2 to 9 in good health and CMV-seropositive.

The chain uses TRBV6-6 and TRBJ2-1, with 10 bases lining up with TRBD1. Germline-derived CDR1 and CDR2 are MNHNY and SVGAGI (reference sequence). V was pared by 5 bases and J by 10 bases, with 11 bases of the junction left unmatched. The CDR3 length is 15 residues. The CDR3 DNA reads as TGTGCCAGCAGTCCCCGGGACAGGGGACGTAGCGAGCAGTTCTTC. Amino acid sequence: CASSPRDRGRSEQFF.

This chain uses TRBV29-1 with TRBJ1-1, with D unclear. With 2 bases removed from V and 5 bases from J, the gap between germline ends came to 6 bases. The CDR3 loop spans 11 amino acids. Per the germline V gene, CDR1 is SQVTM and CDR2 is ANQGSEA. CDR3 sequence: CSVERRTEAFF. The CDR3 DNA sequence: TGCAGCGTTGAACGCCGGACTGAAGCTTTCTTT.

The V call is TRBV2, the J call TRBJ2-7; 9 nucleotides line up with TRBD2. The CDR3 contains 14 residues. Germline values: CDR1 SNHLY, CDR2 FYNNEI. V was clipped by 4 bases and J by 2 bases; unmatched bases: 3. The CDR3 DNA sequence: TGTGCCAGCAGTGGGCTAGCGGGGACCTACGAGCAGTACTTC. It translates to CASSGLAGTYEQYF.

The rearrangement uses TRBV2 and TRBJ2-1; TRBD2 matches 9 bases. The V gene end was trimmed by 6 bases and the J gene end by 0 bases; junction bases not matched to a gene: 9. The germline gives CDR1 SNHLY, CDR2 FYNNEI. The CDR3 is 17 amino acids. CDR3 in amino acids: CASRVGREGLSYNEQFF. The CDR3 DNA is TGTGCCAGCAGGGTGGGGCGGGAGGGTCTCTCCTACAATGAGCAGTTCTTC.

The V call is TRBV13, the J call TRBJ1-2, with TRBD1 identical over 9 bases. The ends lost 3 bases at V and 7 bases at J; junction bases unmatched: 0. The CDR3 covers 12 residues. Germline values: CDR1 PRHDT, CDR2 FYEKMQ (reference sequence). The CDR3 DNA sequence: TGTGCCAGCAGCTTGGGACAGGGTGGCTACACCTTC. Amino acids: CASSLGQGGYTF.

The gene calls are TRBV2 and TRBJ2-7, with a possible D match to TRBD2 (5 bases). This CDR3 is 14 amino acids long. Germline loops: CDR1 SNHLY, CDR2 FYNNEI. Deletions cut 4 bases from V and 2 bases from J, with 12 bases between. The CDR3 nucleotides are TGTGCCAGCAGTGGGACGGACTCTACCTACGAGCAGTACTTC. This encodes CASSGTDSTYEQYF.

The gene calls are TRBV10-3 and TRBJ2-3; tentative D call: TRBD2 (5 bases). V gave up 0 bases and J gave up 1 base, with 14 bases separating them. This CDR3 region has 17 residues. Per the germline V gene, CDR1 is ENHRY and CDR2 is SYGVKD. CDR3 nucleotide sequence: TGTGCCATCAGTGAGTCCCTAGCTAGTGTTGGCACAGATACGCAGTATTTT. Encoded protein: CAISESLASVGTDTQYF.

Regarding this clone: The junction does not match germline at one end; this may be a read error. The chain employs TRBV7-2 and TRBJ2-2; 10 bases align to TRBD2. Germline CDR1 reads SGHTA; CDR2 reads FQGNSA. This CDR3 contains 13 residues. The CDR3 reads CASSLAGAGELFF. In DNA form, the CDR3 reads TGTGCCAGCAGCCTAGCGGGAGCCGGGGAGCTGTTTTTT.

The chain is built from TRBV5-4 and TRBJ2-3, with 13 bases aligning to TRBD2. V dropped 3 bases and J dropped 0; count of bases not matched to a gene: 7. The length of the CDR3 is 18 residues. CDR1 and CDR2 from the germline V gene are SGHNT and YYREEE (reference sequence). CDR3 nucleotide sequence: TGTGCCAGCAGCTCCGGGACTAGCGGGACCGTTAGCACAGATACGCAGTATTTT. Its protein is CASSSGTSGTVSTDTQYF.

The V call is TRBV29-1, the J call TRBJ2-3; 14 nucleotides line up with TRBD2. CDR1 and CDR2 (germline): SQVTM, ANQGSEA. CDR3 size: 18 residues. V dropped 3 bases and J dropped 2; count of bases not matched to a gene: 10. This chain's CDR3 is CSVEGGLAGVFSTDTQYF. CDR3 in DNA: TGCAGCGTTGAGGGGGGACTAGCGGGAGTCTTTTCCACAGATACGCAGTATTTT.

The CDR3: CATSDRYYEQYF. The CDR3 DNA follows: TGTGCCACCAGCGACAGGTACTACGAGCAGTACTTC. J is TRBJ2-7 and V is TRBV19; the D gene is possibly TRBD1 (6 bases). The germline V gene encodes CDR1 LNHDA and CDR2 SQIVND (reference sequence). Trimming cost V 10 bases and J 3 bases, with 13 bases left between them. The CDR3 loop spans 12 amino acids. The full variable domain, completed using reference TRBV19 and TRBJ2-7, is DGGITQSPKYLFRKEGQNVTLSCEQNLNHDAMYWYRQDPGQGLRLIYYSQIVNDFQKGDIAEGYSVSREKKESFPLTVTSAQKNPTAFYLCATSDRYYEQYFGPGTRLTVT.

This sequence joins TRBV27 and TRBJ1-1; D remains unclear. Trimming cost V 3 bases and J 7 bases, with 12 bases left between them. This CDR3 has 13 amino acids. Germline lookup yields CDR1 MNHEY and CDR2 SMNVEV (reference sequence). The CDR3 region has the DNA TGTGCCAGCAGTTTGGAAGGACTCAGTGAAGCTTTCTTT. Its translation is CASSLEGLSEAFF.

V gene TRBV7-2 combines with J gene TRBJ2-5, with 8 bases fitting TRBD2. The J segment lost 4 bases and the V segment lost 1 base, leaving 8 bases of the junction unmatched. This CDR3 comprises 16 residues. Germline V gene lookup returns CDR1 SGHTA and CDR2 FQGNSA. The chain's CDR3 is CASSLVAGLGGETQYF. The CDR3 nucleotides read TGTGCCAGCAGCTTAGTGGCGGGACTAGGAGGAGAGACCCAGTACTTC.

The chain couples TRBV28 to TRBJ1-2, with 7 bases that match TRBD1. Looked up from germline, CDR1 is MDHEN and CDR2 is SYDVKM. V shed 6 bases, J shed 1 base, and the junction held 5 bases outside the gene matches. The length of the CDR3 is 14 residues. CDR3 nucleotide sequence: TGTGCCAGCAGATCGACAGGGAGTAACTATGGCTACACCTTC. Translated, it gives CASRSTGSNYGYTF.

The CDR3, as DNA: TGCAGCGTTAGCAGGGGGCTTGAGAACACTGAAGCTTTCTTT. Translation: CSVSRGLENTEAFF. The chain couples TRBV29-1 to TRBJ1-1, with 8 bases aligning to TRBD1. V dropped 5 bases and J dropped 1; count of bases not matched to a gene: 6. This CDR3 has 14 residues. In germline, CDR1 is SQVTM, CDR2 ANQGSEA.

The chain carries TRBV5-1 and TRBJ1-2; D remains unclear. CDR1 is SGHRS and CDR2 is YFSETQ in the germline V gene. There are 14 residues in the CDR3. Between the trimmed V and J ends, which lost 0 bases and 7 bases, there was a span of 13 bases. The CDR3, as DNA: TGCGCCAGCAGCTTGGCTCAGGCCGGGATTGGCTACACCTTC. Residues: CASSLAQAGIGYTF. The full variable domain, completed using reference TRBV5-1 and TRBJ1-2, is KAGVTQTPRYLIKTRGQQVTLSCSPISGHRSVSWYQQTPGQGLQFLFEYFSETQRNKGNFPGRFSGRQFSNSRSEMNVSTLELGDSALYLCASSLAQAGIGYTFGSGTRLTVV.

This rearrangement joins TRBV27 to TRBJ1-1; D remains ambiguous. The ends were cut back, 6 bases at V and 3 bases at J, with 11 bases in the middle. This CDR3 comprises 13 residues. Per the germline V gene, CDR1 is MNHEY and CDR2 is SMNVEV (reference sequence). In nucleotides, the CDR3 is TGTGCCAGCAGGCGGGGTTTCGACACTGAAGCTTTCTTT. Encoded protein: CASRRGFDTEAFF.

The CDR3 protein is CASREPGLARGEQYF. CDR3 bases: TGTGCCAGCAGGGAACCGGGACTAGCAAGGGGCGAGCAGTACTTC. The chain links TRBV2 to TRBJ2-7; 9 bases fit TRBD2. Germline values: CDR1 SNHLY, CDR2 FYNNEI. V trimming: 6 bases; J trimming: 6 bases; junction bases outside the gene matches: 12. This CDR3 has 15 amino acids. Complete variable domain (other parts from reference TRBV2 and TRBJ2-7): EPEVTQTPSHQVTQMGQEVILRCVPISNHLYFYWYRQILGQKVEFLVSFYNNEISEKSEIFDDQFSVERPDGSNFTLKIRSTKLEDSAMYFCASREPGLARGEQYFGPGTRLTVT.

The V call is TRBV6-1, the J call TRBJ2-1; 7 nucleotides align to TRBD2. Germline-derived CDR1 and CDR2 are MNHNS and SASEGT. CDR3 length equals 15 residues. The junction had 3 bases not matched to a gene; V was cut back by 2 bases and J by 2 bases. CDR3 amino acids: CASSESGETYNEQFF. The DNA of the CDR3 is TGTGCCAGCAGTGAAAGCGGGGAGACCTACAATGAGCAGTTCTTC.

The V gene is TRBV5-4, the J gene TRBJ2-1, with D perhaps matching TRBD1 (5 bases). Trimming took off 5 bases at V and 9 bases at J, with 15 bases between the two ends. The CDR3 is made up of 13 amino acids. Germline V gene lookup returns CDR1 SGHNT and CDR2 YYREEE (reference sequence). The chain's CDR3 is CASRGGLDSEQFF. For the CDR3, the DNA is TGTGCCAGCAGGGGTGGCCTAGACAGTGAGCAGTTCTTC. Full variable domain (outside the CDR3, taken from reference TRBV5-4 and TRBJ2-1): ETGVTQSPTHLIKTRGQQVTLRCSSQSGHNTVSWYQQALGQGPQFIFQYYREEENGRGNFPPRFSGLQFPNYSSELNVNALELDDSALYLCASRGGLDSEQFFGPGTRLTVL.

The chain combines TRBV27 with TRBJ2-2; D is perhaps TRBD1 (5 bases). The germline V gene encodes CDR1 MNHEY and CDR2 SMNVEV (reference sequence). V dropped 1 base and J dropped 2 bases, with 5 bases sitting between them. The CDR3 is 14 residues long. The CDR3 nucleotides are TGTGCCAGCAGTTTATGGACAAACACCGGGGAGCTGTTTTTT. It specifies CASSLWTNTGELFF.

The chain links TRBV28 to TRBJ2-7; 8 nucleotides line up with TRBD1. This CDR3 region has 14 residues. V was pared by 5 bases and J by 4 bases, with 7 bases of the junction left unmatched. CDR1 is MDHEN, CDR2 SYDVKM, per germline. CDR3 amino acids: CASSIGQGPYEQYF. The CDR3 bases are TGTGCCAGCAGTATAGGACAGGGACCGTACGAGCAGTACTTC.

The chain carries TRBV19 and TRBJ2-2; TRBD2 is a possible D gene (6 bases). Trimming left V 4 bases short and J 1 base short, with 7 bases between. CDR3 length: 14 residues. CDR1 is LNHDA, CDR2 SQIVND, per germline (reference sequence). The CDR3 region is CASSSGVNTGELFF. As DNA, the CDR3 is TGTGCCAGTAGTAGCGGGGTGAACACCGGGGAGCTGTTTTTT.

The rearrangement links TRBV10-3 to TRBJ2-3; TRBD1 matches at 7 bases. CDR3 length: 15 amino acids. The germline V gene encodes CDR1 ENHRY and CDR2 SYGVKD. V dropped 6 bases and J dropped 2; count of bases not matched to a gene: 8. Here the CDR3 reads CAISWTGLHTDTQYF. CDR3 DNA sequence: TGTGCCATCAGCTGGACAGGCCTGCACACAGATACGCAGTATTTT.

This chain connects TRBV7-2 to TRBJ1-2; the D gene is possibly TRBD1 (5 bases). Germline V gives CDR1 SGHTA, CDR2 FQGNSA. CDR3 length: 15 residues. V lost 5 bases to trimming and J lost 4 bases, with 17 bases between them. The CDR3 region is CASSLARGRAYGYTF. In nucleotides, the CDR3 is TGTGCCAGCAGCCTCGCCCGGGGGAGGGCCTATGGCTACACCTTC.

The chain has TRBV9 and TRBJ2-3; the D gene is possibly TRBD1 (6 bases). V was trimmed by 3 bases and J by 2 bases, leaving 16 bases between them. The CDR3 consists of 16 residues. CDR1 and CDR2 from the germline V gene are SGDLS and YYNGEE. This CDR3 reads CASSASGGQPTDTQYF. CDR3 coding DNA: TGTGCCAGCAGCGCCAGTGGGGGACAACCCACAGATACGCAGTATTTT.